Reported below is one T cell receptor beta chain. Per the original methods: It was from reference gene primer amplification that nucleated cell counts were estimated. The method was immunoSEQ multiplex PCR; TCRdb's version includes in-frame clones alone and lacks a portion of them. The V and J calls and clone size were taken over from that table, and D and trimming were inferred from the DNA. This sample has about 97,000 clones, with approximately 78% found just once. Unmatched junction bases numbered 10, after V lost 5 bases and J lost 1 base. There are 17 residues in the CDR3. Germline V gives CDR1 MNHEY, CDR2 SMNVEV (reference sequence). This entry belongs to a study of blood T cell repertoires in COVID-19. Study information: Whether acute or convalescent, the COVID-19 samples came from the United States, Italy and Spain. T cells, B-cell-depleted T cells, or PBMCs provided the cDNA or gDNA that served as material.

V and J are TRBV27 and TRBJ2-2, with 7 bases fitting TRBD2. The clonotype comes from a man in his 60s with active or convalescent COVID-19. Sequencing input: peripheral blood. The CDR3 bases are TGTGCCAGCAGTCTACGACTAGCCGGAATGAACACCGGGGAGCTGTTTTTT. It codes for CASSLRLAGMNTGELFF.